The clone carrying this T cell receptor (beta chain) has ten or more counts. This specimen comes from a study of Graves' ophthalmopathy and Graves' hyperthyroidism. Using RNA transcripts, the TCR beta CDR3 regions were amplified. The library came from an HTBI-primed first-round RT-PCR and a second-round multiplex PCR. MiXCR was run by TCRdb on the multiplex PCR reads, yielding one entry per CDR3 protein. The sample contains almost 750,000 distinct CDR3 sequences, around 40% of which appear only once. All donors with ophthalmopathy were recorded as having moderate-to-severe activity, CAS ≥3, NOSPECS ≥4 and a duration under 3 months. V was pared by 8 bases and J by 4 bases, with 11 bases between. In germline, CDR1 is LNHDA, CDR2 SQIVND (reference sequence). This CDR3 has 12 amino acids.

The V gene is TRBV19, the J gene TRBJ1-1, with unresolved D. Sequences were obtained from peripheral blood. The receptor was derived from an adult man with Graves' ophthalmopathy. The CDR3 bases are TGTGCCAGTGCCAATTTGGGCACTGAAGCTTTCTTT. This encodes CASANLGTEAFF. Full variable domain (outside the CDR3, taken from reference TRBV19 and TRBJ1-1): DGGITQSPKYLFRKEGQNVTLSCEQNLNHDAMYWYRQDPGQGLRLIYYSQIVNDFQKGDIAEGYSVSREKKESFPLTVTSAQKNPTAFYLCASANLGTEAFFGQGTRLTVV.